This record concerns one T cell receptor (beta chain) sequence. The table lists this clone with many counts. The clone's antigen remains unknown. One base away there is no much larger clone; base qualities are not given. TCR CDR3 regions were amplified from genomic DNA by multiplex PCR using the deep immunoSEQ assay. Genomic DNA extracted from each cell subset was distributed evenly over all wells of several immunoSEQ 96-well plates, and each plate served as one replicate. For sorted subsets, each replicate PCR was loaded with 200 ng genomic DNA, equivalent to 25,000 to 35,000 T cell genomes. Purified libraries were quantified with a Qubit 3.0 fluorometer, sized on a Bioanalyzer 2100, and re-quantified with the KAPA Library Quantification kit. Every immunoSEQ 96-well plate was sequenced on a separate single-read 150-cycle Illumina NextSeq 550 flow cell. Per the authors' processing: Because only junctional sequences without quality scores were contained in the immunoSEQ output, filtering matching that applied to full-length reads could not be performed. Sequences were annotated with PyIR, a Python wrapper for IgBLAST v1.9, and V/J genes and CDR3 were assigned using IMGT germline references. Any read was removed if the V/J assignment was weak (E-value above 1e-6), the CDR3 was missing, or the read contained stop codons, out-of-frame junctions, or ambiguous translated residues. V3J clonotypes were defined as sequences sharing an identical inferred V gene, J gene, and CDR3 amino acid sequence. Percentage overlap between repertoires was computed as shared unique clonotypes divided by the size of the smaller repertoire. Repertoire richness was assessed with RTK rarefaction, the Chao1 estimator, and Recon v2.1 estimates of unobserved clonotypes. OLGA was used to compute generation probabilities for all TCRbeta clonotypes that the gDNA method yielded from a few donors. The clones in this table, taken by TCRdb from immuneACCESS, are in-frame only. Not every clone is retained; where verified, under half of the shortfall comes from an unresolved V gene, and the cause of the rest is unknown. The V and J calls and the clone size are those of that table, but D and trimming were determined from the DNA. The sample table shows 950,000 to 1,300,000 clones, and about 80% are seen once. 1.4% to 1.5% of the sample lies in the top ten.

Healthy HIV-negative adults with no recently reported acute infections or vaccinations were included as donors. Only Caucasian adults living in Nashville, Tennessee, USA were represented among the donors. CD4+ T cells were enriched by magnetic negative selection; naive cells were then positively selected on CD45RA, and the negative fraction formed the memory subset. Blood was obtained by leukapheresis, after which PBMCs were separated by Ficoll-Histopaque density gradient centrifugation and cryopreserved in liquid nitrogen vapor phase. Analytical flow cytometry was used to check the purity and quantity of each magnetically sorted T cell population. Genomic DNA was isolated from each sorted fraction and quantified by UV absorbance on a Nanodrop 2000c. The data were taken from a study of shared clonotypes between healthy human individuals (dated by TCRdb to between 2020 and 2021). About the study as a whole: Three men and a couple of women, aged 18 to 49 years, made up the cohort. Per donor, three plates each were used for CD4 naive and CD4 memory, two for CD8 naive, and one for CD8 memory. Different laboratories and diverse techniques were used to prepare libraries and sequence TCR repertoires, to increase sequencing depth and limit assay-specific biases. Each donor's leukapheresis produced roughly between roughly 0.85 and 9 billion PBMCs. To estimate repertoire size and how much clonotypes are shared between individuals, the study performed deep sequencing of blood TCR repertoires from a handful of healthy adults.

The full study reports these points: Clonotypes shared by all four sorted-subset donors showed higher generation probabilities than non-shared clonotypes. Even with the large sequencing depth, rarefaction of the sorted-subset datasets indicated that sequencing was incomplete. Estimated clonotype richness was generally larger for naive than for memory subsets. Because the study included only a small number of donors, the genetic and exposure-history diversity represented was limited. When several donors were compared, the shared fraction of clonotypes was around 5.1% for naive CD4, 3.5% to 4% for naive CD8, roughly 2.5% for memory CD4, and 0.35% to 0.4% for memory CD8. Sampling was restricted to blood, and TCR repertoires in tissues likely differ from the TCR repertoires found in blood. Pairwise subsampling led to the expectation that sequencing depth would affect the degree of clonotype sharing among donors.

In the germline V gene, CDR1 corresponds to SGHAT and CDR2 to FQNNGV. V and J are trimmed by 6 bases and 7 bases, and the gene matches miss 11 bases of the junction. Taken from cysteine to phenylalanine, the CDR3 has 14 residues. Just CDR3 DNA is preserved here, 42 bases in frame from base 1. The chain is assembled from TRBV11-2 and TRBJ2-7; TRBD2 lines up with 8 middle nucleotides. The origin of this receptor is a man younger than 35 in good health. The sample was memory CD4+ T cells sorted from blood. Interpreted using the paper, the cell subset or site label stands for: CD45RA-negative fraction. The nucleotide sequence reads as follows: TGTGCCAGCAGGGAGCGGGGGAAGGATCTGGAGCAGTACTTC. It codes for CASRERGKDLEQYF.